The 19 T cell receptor beta chains reported below all come from one sample, sequenced in a study of cytomegalovirus exposure and HLA in healthy donors. The PCR employed 60 Vbeta primers together with 13 Jbeta primers. The repertoire was sequenced with immunoSEQ multiplex PCR; TCRdb's copy has only in-frame clones and lacks some. The sample holds some 140,000 clones, roughly 85% seen once. The sequenced sample was PBMCs. The receptors were sampled from a man in his forties or fifties in good health and CMV-seronegative.

This sequence joins TRBV28 and TRBJ2-3; 9 bases are a match to TRBD2. The CDR3 has 16 residues. From germline, CDR1 is MDHEN and CDR2 SYDVKM. J lost 6 bases, V lost 5 bases, and 12 bases had no gene match. CDR3 region: CASSPASGVEYDTQYF. The CDR3 DNA sequence: TGTGCCAGCAGTCCTGCTAGCGGGGTAGAGTATGATACGCAGTATTTT.

CDR3 in amino acids: CASRGLAGGTETQYF. CDR3 DNA sequence: TGTGCCAGCAGGGGACTAGCGGGAGGCACGGAGACCCAGTACTTC. V is TRBV7-9 and J is TRBJ2-5; 15 bases fit TRBD2. The CDR3 length is 15 residues. Germline V gene data show CDR1 as SEHNR and CDR2 as FQNEAQ (reference sequence). V was pared by 6 bases and J by 5 bases, with 4 bases of the junction left unmatched. The full variable domain, with the rest looked up from reference TRBV7-9 and TRBJ2-5, is DTGVSQNPRHKITKRGQNVTFRCDPISEHNRLYWYRQTLGQGPEFLTYFQNEAQLEKSRLLSDRFSAERPKGSFSTLEIQRTEQGDSAMYLCASRGLAGGTETQYFGPGTRLLVL.

This clone appeared a single time. The CDR3 sequence: CASSLGPGNEQFF. Here the CDR3 DNA reads TGTGCCAGCAGCTTGGGACCGGGGAATGAGCAGTTCTTC. V usage is TRBV5-6 and J usage is TRBJ2-1; D is perhaps TRBD2 (5 bases). Germline V CDR1 and CDR2: SGHDT, YYEEEE. Trimming stripped 0 bases from V and 7 bases from J, with 8 bases between. The CDR3 length is 13 residues.

This clone appeared a few times. This chain connects TRBV7-2 to TRBJ1-2; 9 nucleotides agree with TRBD1. This CDR3 is 15 amino acids long. The J segment lost 10 bases and the V segment lost 4 bases, leaving 13 bases of the junction unmatched. Germline-derived CDR1 and CDR2 are SGHTA and FQGNSA. The CDR3 nucleotides read TGTGCCAGCAGCTCCCCTGGGGCTGGACAGGGGATCTACACCTTC. It codes for CASSSPGAGQGIYTF.

The chain uses TRBV27 and TRBJ1-1, with a weak D call TRBD1 (5 bases). There are 14 residues in the CDR3. CDR1 MNHEY and CDR2 SMNVEV come from the germline V gene (reference sequence). V lost 6 bases and J 0 bases, leaving 11 bases between the germline ends. In DNA, the CDR3 is TGTGCCAGCAGCCCCGGACAACTGAACACTGAAGCTTTCTTT. It specifies CASSPGQLNTEAFF.

The chain recombines TRBV18 with TRBJ2-7, with TRBD2 as a possible D gene (7 bases). The germline V gene has CDR1 KGHSH and CDR2 LQKENI. V shed 4 bases and J shed 6 bases, with 16 bases lying between them. The CDR3 runs to 14 residues. CDR3 sequence: CASSRSGEGREQYF. As DNA, the CDR3 is TGTGCCAGCTCACGTTCAGGGGAGGGGCGCGAGCAGTACTTC.

This clone was found once. The chain employs TRBV9 and TRBJ1-2, with a tentative D call TRBD1 (5 bases). The V end was cut by 4 bases, the J end by 6 bases, with 16 bases between. The CDR3 totals 14 residues. The germline gives CDR1 SGDLS, CDR2 YYNGEE. The CDR3 sequence: CASSTRAGLNGYTF. The CDR3 region has the DNA TGTGCCAGCAGCACTCGAGCGGGACTTAATGGCTACACCTTC.

For this clone: The sample has other DNA sequences that encode this CDR3 too. The chain employs TRBV9 and TRBJ2-3, with TRBD2 matching over 12 bases. The CDR3 sequence is 16 residues long. CDR1 SGDLS and CDR2 YYNGEE come from the germline V gene. Losses at the gene ends were 0 bases for V and 1 base for J; bases not matched to a gene: 0. The CDR3 DNA is TGTGCCAGCAGCGTAGGACTAGCGGGGGGCACAGATACGCAGTATTTT. Its translation: CASSVGLAGGTDTQYF.

On this clone: The DNA is left out, because the CDR3 cannot be placed on it with certainty; the CDR3 is given as TCRdb lists it. The chain carries TRBV29-1 and TRBJ2-7; TRBD1 is taken as the D call from the table, unchecked against the DNA. CDR1 and CDR2 from the germline V gene are SQVTM and ANQGSEA. Termini included, the CDR3 measures 15 amino acids. The CDR3 spells CSVLAQDREYYEQYF.

The gene calls are TRBV23-1 and TRBJ1-5; tentative D call: TRBD1 (5 bases). TRBV23-1 is treated as an ORF (open reading frame) with a function not yet certain. With 3 bases removed from V and 3 bases from J, the gap between germline ends came to 15 bases. This CDR3 is built from 16 residues. CDR3: CASSQRGGPDNQPQHF. Written as DNA, the CDR3 is TGCGCCAGCAGTCAGAGGGGAGGCCCTGACAATCAGCCCCAGCATTTT.

The chain recombines TRBV11-2 with TRBJ1-3; D possibly corresponds to TRBD1 (5 bases). CDR1 and CDR2 (germline): SGHAT, FQNNGV. The V gene lost 8 bases and the J gene lost 4 bases, with 12 bases spanning the gap. The CDR3 has 13 amino acids. In DNA, the CDR3 is TGTGCCAGCTGGGCAGGGAACGGAAACACCATATATTTT. Protein: CASWAGNGNTIYF. Complete variable domain (other parts from reference TRBV11-2 and TRBJ1-3): EAGVAQSPRYKIIEKRQSVAFWCNPISGHATLYWYQQILGQGPKLLIQFQNNGVVDDSQLPKDRFSAERLKGVDSTLKIQPAKLEDSAVYLCASWAGNGNTIYFGEGSWLTVV.

CDR3 loop: CAWSFSGTDTQYF. For the CDR3, the DNA is TGTGCCTGGAGCTTTAGTGGCACAGATACGCAGTATTTT. The V call is TRBV30, the J call TRBJ2-3; no reliable D call. Between the trimmed V and J ends, which lost 3 bases and 1 base, there was a span of 8 bases. Germline loops: CDR1 GTSNPN, CDR2 SVGIG (reference sequence). This CDR3 has 13 amino acids.

This clone was seen only a few times. Other DNA sequences of this sample code for an identical CDR3. The chain employs TRBV4-3 and TRBJ2-2, with D uncertain. The CDR3 extends over 13 amino acids. The V gene lost 0 bases and the J gene lost 5 bases, with 4 bases spanning the gap. The germline V gene encodes CDR1 LGHNA and CDR2 YSLEER. The CDR3 bases are TGCGCCAGCAGCCAAGATTCGACCGGGGAGCTGTTTTTT. Amino acid sequence: CASSQDSTGELFF.

J is TRBJ2-1 and V is TRBV5-4; 9 positions match TRBD1. V lost 4 bases to trimming and J lost 5 bases; unmatched junction nucleotides: 7. Germline CDR1 and CDR2: SGHNT and YYREEE (reference sequence). This CDR3 region has 15 residues. CDR3 amino acids: CASSPGTGYNNEQFF. In nucleotides, the CDR3 is TGTGCCAGCAGCCCTGGGACAGGGTACAACAATGAGCAGTTCTTC. The complete variable domain, with remaining parts taken from reference TRBV5-4 and TRBJ2-1, reads ETGVTQSPTHLIKTRGQQVTLRCSSQSGHNTVSWYQQALGQGPQFIFQYYREEENGRGNFPPRFSGLQFPNYSSELNVNALELDDSALYLCASSPGTGYNNEQFFGPGTRLTVL.

The chain joins TRBV15 to TRBJ1-4; perhaps TRBD1 as D (6 bases). CDR3 length: 14 amino acids. With 8 bases removed from V and 7 bases from J, the gap between germline ends came to 17 bases. CDR1 and CDR2 from the germline V gene are LNHNV and YYDKDF (reference sequence). CDR3: CATDLGGEGEKLFF. As DNA, the CDR3 is TGTGCCACCGACCTAGGGGGGGAGGGTGAAAAACTGTTTTTT.

The gene calls are TRBV28 and TRBJ2-7; 8 nucleotides align to TRBD2. The germline CDR1 and CDR2 sequences are MDHEN and SYDVKM. The CDR3 is 15 residues long. Trimming took 5 bases from V and 7 from J; bases not matched to a gene: 13. CDR3 amino acids: CASSPPRGGNGEQYF. DNA of the CDR3: TGTGCCAGCAGTCCCCCCCGGGGGGGGAATGGAGAGCAGTACTTC.

This chain connects TRBV5-6 to TRBJ2-3; D gene uncertain. The germline V gene has CDR1 SGHDT and CDR2 YYEEEE. V was pared by 3 bases and J by 0 bases, with 8 bases between. There are 14 residues in the CDR3. The DNA for the CDR3 is TGTGCCAGCAGCTCTCTAGAAAGCACAGATACGCAGTATTTT. It translates to CASSSLESTDTQYF. The variable domain in full, with the rest retrieved from reference TRBV5-6 and TRBJ2-3, is DAGVTQSPTHLIKTRGQQVTLRCSPKSGHDTVSWYQQALGQGPQFIFQYYEEEERQRGNFPDRFSGHQFPNYSSELNVNALLLGDSALYLCASSSLESTDTQYFGPGTRLTVL.

V usage is TRBV4-3 and J usage is TRBJ1-3; D not resolved. Germline values: CDR1 LGHNA, CDR2 YSLEER. The CDR3 totals 17 residues. Trimming took off 4 bases at V and 9 bases at J, with 25 bases between the two ends. The CDR3 region is CASSPLVGRAPDVTIYF. The CDR3 DNA follows: TGCGCCAGCAGCCCTTTAGTTGGGAGGGCTCCGGATGTCACCATATATTTT.

Concerning this clone: Sequence at one end of the junction differs from germline and may be a read error. The sample has other DNA sequences that encode this CDR3 too. The CDR3 sequence is CASSLEKTSGRAGETQYF. CDR3 DNA: TGTGCCAGCAGCTTAGAAAAGACTAGCGGGAGGGCCGGAGAGACCCAATACTTC. V gene TRBV13 combines with J gene TRBJ2-5; TRBD2 matches at 14 bases. This CDR3 comprises 18 residues. The germline gives CDR1 PRHDT, CDR2 FYEKMQ (reference sequence).